A selection of T cell receptor beta chains follows, all from one sample in a study of shared clonotypes between healthy human individuals. Method: immunoSEQ multiplex PCR; TCRdb's copy keeps in-frame clones and lacks some. Counted here are hundreds of thousands of clones, 90% to 97% occurring once; the ten biggest clones make up under 0.06%. Sequencing was carried out using naive CD4+ T cells sorted from blood. Receptors were obtained from a woman aged 25 to 39 in good health. CDR3s include the opening cysteine and the closing phenylalanine or tryptophan. The D gene is left open where the match is weak. Clone size is not always given. Where it is, it says once, few, many or a class for expanded clones.

TRBJ1-2 TRBD1 TRBV18 NA TGTGCCAGCTCATCGACAGGGGGCGTTGATGGTGGCTACACCTTC CASSSTGGVDGGYTF
TRBJ2-5 NA TRBV29-1 NA TGCAGCGTTGTAGGAGCAGGGGAGACCCAGTACTTC CSVVGAGETQYF
TRBJ2-5 TRBD2 TRBV18 NA TGTGCCAGCTCAAGGACTAGCGGGACAGAGAGGTGGGAGACCCAGTACTTC CASSRTSGTERWETQYF
TRBJ1-4 NA TRBV7-8 NA TGTGCCAGCAGCTTAGCAGGGCCAACTAATGAAAAACTGTTTTTT CASSLAGPTNEKLFF
TRBJ1-3 NA TRBV5-6 once TGTGCCAGCAGCTTGGTTACCGGGTTTGGAAACACCATATATTTT CASSLVTGFGNTIYF
TRBJ2-7 TRBD2 TRBV27 NA TGTGCCAGCAGTTTAGGGACTAGCCGCTCCTACGAGCAGTACTTC CASSLGTSRSYEQYF
TRBJ1-3 NA TRBV6-1 NA TGTGCCAGCAGTGAAGGGAGGGGGGGTGGAAACACCATATATTTT CASSEGRGGGNTIYF
TRBJ1-5 NA TRBV28 NA TGTGCCAGCAGCCCCTCGACGGCTTCGGAGCCCCAGCATTTT CASSPSTASEPQHF
TRBJ2-7 TRBD2 TRBV5-1 NA TGCGCCAGCAGCGGGGGGACTAGCGGGAGCTCCTACGAGCAGTACTTC CASSGGTSGSSYEQYF
TRBJ2-4 NA TRBV20-1 NA TGCAGTGCTAGAGACTCAAACATTCAGTACTTC CSARDSNIQYF
TRBJ2-7 TRBD1 TRBV6-5 once TGTGCCAGCAGTCGCGGACAGGGATCCTACGAGCAGTACTTC CASSRGQGSYEQYF
TRBJ2-1 NA TRBV11-2 NA TGTGCCAGCAGCTTGAGGGCAGACAATGAGCAGTTCTTC CASSLRADNEQFF
TRBJ1-1 TRBD1 TRBV2 NA TGTGCCAGCATCGAACAGGGGGTCGACACTGAAGCTTTCTTT CASIEQGVDTEAFF
TRBJ1-4 TRBD1 TRBV4-1 NA TGCGCCAGCAGCCAAGCCAGCCGGGACAGGGGTTCGAATGAAAAACTGTTTTTT CASSQASRDRGSNEKLFF